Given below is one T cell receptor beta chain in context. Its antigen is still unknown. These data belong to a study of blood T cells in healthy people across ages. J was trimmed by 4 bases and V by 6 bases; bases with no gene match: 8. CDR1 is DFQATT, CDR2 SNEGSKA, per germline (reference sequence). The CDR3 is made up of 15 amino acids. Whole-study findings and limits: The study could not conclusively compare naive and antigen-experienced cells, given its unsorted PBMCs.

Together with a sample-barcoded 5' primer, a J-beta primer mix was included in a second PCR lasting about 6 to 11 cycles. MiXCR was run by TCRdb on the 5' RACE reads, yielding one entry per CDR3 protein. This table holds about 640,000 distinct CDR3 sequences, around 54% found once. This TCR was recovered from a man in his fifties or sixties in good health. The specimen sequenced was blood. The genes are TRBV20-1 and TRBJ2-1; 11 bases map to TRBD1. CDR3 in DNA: TGCAGTGCGAAAGGGACAGGGGGATCTTACAATGAGCAGTTCTTC. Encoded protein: CSAKGTGGSYNEQFF.